The TCR beta chain described here comes from a study of T cell responses to AZD1222 COVID-19 vaccine. The repertoire was sequenced with immunoSEQ multiplex PCR; TCRdb's copy has only in-frame clones and lacks some. The table shows fewer than 150,000 clones, with roughly 93% occurring only once. Germline lookup yields CDR1 SGHTA and CDR2 FQGNSA. V lost 2 bases and J lost 4, with 23 bases in between. The CDR3 has 18 residues. The sequence came from an adult who received the AZD1222 COVID-19 vaccine. The source material was peripheral blood, sampled 28 days after the second AZD1222 dose. The rearrangement uses TRBV7-2 and TRBJ1-2; no reliable D call. CDR3: CASSLSTFLGFSSYGYTF. The CDR3 bases are TGTGCCAGCAGCTTAAGCACCTTTCTCGGGTTCAGTTCCTATGGCTACACCTTC. The full variable domain, rest sourced from reference TRBV7-2 and TRBJ1-2, is GAGVSQSPSNKVTEKGKDVELRCDPISGHTALYWYRQSLGQGLEFLIYFQGNSAPDKSGLPSDRFSAERTGGSVSTLTIQRTQQEDSAVYLCASSLSTFLGFSSYGYTFGSGTRLTVV.